The 21 T cell receptor beta chains listed next were all sequenced from one sample in a study of T cells in Graves' hyperthyroidism and ophthalmopathy. Researchers took RNA transcripts and amplified the TCR beta CDR3 regions from them. First-round RT-PCR targeting the TCR CDR3 was performed with the HTBI primer set. TCRdb fed the multiplex PCR reads into MiXCR, producing one record per CDR3 protein. Of under 350,000 distinct CDR3 sequences in the sample, over 15% were seen once. Material for sequencing was blood. Source of these receptors: a woman aged 60-75 years with Graves' ophthalmopathy.

The table lists this clonotype with many counts. The V call is TRBV7-2, the J call TRBJ2-3, with D uncertain. Per germline, CDR1 SGHTA and CDR2 FQGNSA. Trimming removed 2 bases from V and 8 bases from J, with 14 bases in between. This CDR3 has 14 residues. The CDR3 DNA sequence: TGTGCCAGCAGCTTATTAGGTGCCGAAGCTACGCAGTATTTT. Its protein is CASSLLGAEATQYF.

At least ten counts were recorded for this clonotype. The V call is TRBV28, the J call TRBJ1-1; 7 nucleotides match TRBD1. V gave up 6 bases and J gave up 8 bases; unmatched junction bases: 3. The CDR3 is 11 amino acids. The V gene's germline CDR1 is MDHEN and CDR2 SYDVKM. The CDR3 spells CASRRDSEAFF. CDR3 nucleotides: TGTGCCAGCAGGAGGGACAGCGAAGCTTTCTTT.

Many counts were recorded for this clonotype. The chain recombines TRBV11-2 with TRBJ2-3; no clear D. Per germline, CDR1 SGHAT and CDR2 FQNNGV. CDR3 length: 15 residues. Trimming removed 0 bases from V and 0 bases from J, with 7 bases in between. The CDR3: CASSLDRWSTDTQYF. Here the CDR3 DNA reads TGTGCCAGCAGCTTAGATAGGTGGAGCACAGATACGCAGTATTTT. Full variable domain (rest looked up from reference TRBV11-2 and TRBJ2-3): EAGVAQSPRYKIIEKRQSVAFWCNPISGHATLYWYQQILGQGPKLLIQFQNNGVVDDSQLPKDRFSAERLKGVDSTLKIQPAKLEDSAVYLCASSLDRWSTDTQYFGPGTRLTVL.

In this sample, this clonotype turned up many times. V gene TRBV20-1 combines with J gene TRBJ2-5; no clear D. Trimming stripped 2 bases from V and 4 bases from J, with 17 bases between. CDR3 size: 15 residues. Germline V gene lookup returns CDR1 DFQATT and CDR2 SNEGSKA (reference sequence). Here the CDR3 DNA reads TGCAGTGCTAGACCGCCCGGTAGTATGGGAGAGACCCAGTACTTC. Translation: CSARPPGSMGETQYF.

This clonotype was found many times. The J gene is TRBJ2-7, the V gene TRBV28; 8 bases are shared with TRBD1. Germline CDR1 MDHEN, CDR2 SYDVKM. This CDR3 spans 17 amino acids. The junction had 14 bases not matched to a gene; V was cut back by 5 bases and J by 2 bases. CDR3 residues: CASSVSIRDRMAYEQYF. CDR3 coding DNA: TGTGCCAGCAGTGTATCGATCCGGGACAGGATGGCCTACGAGCAGTACTTC.

This rearrangement joins TRBV12-3 or TRBV12-4 to TRBJ2-1; a possible D gene is TRBD2 (6 bases). The CDR3 runs to 16 residues. V shed 1 base and J shed 0 bases, with 10 bases lying between them. For the CDR3, the DNA is TGTGCCAGCAGTTTAGGCCCCGGGAGCTCCTACAATGAGCAGTTCTTC. This encodes CASSLGPGSSYNEQFF.

This clonotype was seen ten or more times. V and J are TRBV6-1 and TRBJ1-2; perhaps TRBD1 as D (5 bases). V dropped 5 bases and J dropped 4 bases, with 17 bases sitting between them. Per the germline V gene, CDR1 is MNHNS and CDR2 is SASEGT. This CDR3 comprises 15 residues. In DNA, the CDR3 is TGTGCCAGCAGTTTAGGAGGGGTATTTGGCTATGGCTACACCTTC. This gives the protein CASSLGGVFGYGYTF.

There are a few counts of this clonotype. The V and J genes are TRBV6-9 and TRBJ2-2, with D hard to call. CDR3 length equals 13 residues. Looked up from germline, CDR1 is MNHGY and CDR2 is SVAAGI. V gave up 0 bases and J gave up 6 bases, with 5 bases separating them. CDR3 amino acids: CASSYSGSGELFF. The CDR3 bases are TGTGCCAGCAGTTATTCGGGTTCCGGGGAGCTGTTTTTT.

This clonotype was detected many times. The CDR3 coding sequence is TGCGCCAGCAGCTCCCTAGCGGGAGTCGGCACCGGGGAGCTGTTTTTT. This translates into CASSSLAGVGTGELFF. V and J are TRBV5-1 and TRBJ2-2; TRBD2 matches at 10 bases. The CDR3 length is 16 residues. With 3 bases clipped from V and 4 bases from J, the junction kept 6 bases outside the gene matches. Germline CDR1 is SGHRS and CDR2 is YFSETQ.

The sample holds many counts of this clonotype. In DNA, the CDR3 is TGTGCCAGCAGTGTAGGACAGGAACAACCCTACGAGCAGTACTTC. It encodes CASSVGQEQPYEQYF. This chain joins TRBV28 and TRBJ2-7, with 7 positions matching TRBD1. V lost 5 bases and J lost 2; bases outside the gene matches: 9. This CDR3 contains 15 residues. CDR1 MDHEN and CDR2 SYDVKM come from the germline V gene.

This clonotype was seen many times. The chain couples TRBV7-2 to TRBJ2-7, with D maybe TRBD1 (6 bases). With 1 base removed from V and 6 bases from J, the gap between germline ends came to 25 bases. The germline CDR1 and CDR2 sequences are SGHTA and FQGNSA. CDR3 length: 18 residues. CDR3 nucleotide sequence: TGTGCCAGCAGCTTAGTGCCCCCCCCCCCTGGACAGCGCTTCGAGCAGTACTTC. It specifies CASSLVPPPPGQRFEQYF.

The rearrangement joins TRBV6-4 to TRBJ2-1; 9 bases fit TRBD2. This CDR3 has 14 amino acids. CDR1 is MRHNA and CDR2 is SNTAGT in the germline V gene. The trim removed 4 bases at V and 5 bases at J, leaving 3 bases unmatched. CDR3 DNA: TGTGCCAGCAGTGGGGCTAGCGGGGACAATGAGCAGTTCTTC. Encoded protein: CASSGASGDNEQFF.

The gene calls are TRBV7-9 and TRBJ2-5; no reliable D call. The CDR3 consists of 14 residues. V was clipped by 3 bases and J by 4 bases, with 12 bases between them. Per the germline V gene, CDR1 is SEHNR and CDR2 is FQNEAQ (reference sequence). CDR3 sequence: CASSFFMGSETQYF. CDR3 coding DNA: TGTGCCAGCAGCTTCTTTATGGGGTCAGAGACCCAGTACTTC.

This clonotype has a count of ten or more. The genes are TRBV6-1 and TRBJ2-3; no clear D. Germline V gives CDR1 MNHNS, CDR2 SASEGT. The CDR3 has 16 residues. Trimming left V 5 bases short and J 1 base short, with 16 bases between. The CDR3 DNA reads TGTGCCAGCAGTATACCTATAGCCCTTGGCACAGATACGCAGTATTTT. This encodes CASSIPIALGTDTQYF.

Many counts were recorded for this clonotype. The chain combines TRBV7-8 with TRBJ1-2; tentatively, D is TRBD1 (5 bases). Germline V gene data show CDR1 as SGHVS and CDR2 as FQNEAQ. CDR3 length equals 16 residues. Trimming left V 6 bases short and J 0 bases short, with 17 bases between. The CDR3 region is CASSPLAGGTNYGYTF. For the CDR3, the DNA is TGTGCCAGCAGTCCCCTGGCGGGGGGAACTAACTATGGCTACACCTTC.

This clonotype was seen repeatedly, ten times or more. J is TRBJ2-4 and V is TRBV5-1; the D gene is possibly TRBD2 (6 bases). CDR1 is SGHRS and CDR2 is YFSETQ in the germline V gene. CDR3 length: 14 amino acids. Trimming pared 3 bases from V and 8 bases from J, leaving 15 bases between. CDR3 loop: CASSSGRIGDIQYF. The CDR3 nucleotides are TGCGCCAGCAGCTCCGGGAGAATAGGGGACATTCAGTACTTC.

This clonotype was counted a few times. J is TRBJ2-3 and V is TRBV30; a possible D gene is TRBD2 (6 bases). V was cut by 5 bases and J by 4 bases, with 13 bases left in between. The V gene's germline CDR1 is GTSNPN and CDR2 SVGIG (reference sequence). The CDR3 is 13 amino acids. CDR3 DNA sequence: TGTGCCTGGGGTTGGGGGGATGCAGATACGCAGTATTTT. Its translation is CAWGWGDADTQYF. Filled out from reference TRBV30 and TRBJ2-3, the complete variable domain reads SQTIHQWPATLVQPVGSPLSLECTVEGTSNPNLYWYRQAAGRGLQLLFYSVGIGQISSEVPQNLSASRPQDRQFILSSKKLLLSDSGFYLCAWGWGDADTQYFGPGTRLTVL.

In this sample, this clonotype turned up many times. This sequence joins TRBV5-1 and TRBJ1-4; TRBD1 is a possible D gene (6 bases). CDR3 length: 18 residues. V lost 0 bases and J lost 2, with 17 bases in between. Germline lookup yields CDR1 SGHRS and CDR2 YFSETQ. The CDR3 loop is CASSLGLEAGATNEKLFF. In DNA form, the CDR3 reads TGCGCCAGCAGCTTGGGGCTTGAGGCGGGGGCCACTAATGAAAAACTGTTTTTT.

Comment on this clonotype: A much bigger clone sits one base away, suggesting this may be a read error. The chain uses TRBV5-1 and TRBJ2-7; the match to TRBD2 covers 10 bases. Per germline, CDR1 SGHRS and CDR2 YFSETQ. This CDR3 has 19 amino acids. This CDR3 reads CASTPIEAGLAKPSCEQYF. DNA for the CDR3: TGCGCCAGCACCCCTATTGAGGCGGGACTAGCGAAACCCTCCTGCGAGCAGTACTTC.

This clonotype came up a few times. The chain has TRBV20-1 and TRBJ2-7, with 7 positions matching TRBD1. Germline V gene data show CDR1 as DFQATT and CDR2 as SNEGSKA (reference sequence). Trimming removed 0 bases from V and 4 bases from J; junction bases left unmatched: 9. The CDR3 covers 15 residues. CDR3 amino acids: CSARDPLRGLYEQYF. CDR3 in DNA: TGCAGTGCTAGAGATCCGTTAAGGGGGCTATACGAGCAGTACTTC.

This clonotype was seen more than once but under ten times. This sequence joins TRBV2 and TRBJ2-3, with TRBD2 matching over 8 bases. Trimming cost V 4 bases and J 6 bases; bases outside gene matches: 6. Germline CDR1 is SNHLY and CDR2 is FYNNEI. This CDR3 region has 14 residues. The CDR3 region has the DNA TGTGCCAGCAGTGTTAGCGGGACTGGGGATACGCAGTATTTT. Protein: CASSVSGTGDTQYF.